The 18 T cell receptor beta chains listed next were all sequenced from one sample in a study of read filtering for tumor transcriptome and immune sequencing (dated by TCRdb to 2019 to 2021). Instrument used: Illumina HiSeq 4000. Starting from 350 to 450 ng RNA, TCR libraries were constructed with the Immunoverse kit using molecular barcoded adaptors that cover the alpha/delta and beta/gamma chains. Using fastp trimming at Q25 and MiXCR clonotype assembly, TCRdb reanalyzed the public sequencing data and kept in-frame beta chains. Identical CDR3 protein sequences are pooled into one entry, listed with their most common genes and DNA. A total of over 80,000 distinct CDR3 sequences appear in this sample, around an eighth of them only once. The ten largest clonotypes hold 15% of the sample. The source material was a population of CD138-negative cells sorted from bone marrow. The cell subset or site label, read with the paper, signifies: bone marrow mononuclear cells depleted of CD138+ plasma/myeloma cells by negative magnetic selection. The origin of the receptors is a donor aged 40 or over with multiple myeloma.

This clonotype has at least ten counts. Written as DNA, the CDR3 is TGTGCCAGCAGCCAAAGAAACGCTAATGAGCAGTTCTTC. It yields the protein CASSQRNANEQFF. The J gene is TRBJ2-1, the V gene TRBV7-2; D remains ambiguous. Between the trimmed V and J ends, which lost 5 bases and 7 bases, there was a span of 12 bases. Germline assignment: CDR1 SGHTA and CDR2 FQGNSA. The CDR3 consists of 13 residues. Full variable domain (outside the CDR3, taken from reference TRBV7-2 and TRBJ2-1): GAGVSQSPSNKVTEKGKDVELRCDPISGHTALYWYRQSLGQGLEFLIYFQGNSAPDKSGLPSDRFSAERTGGSVSTLTIQRTQQEDSAVYLCASSQRNANEQFFGPGTRLTVL.

This clonotype was seen many times. The chain is built from TRBV21-1 and TRBJ2-5. TRBV21-1 is a known pseudogene. This CDR3 has 15 amino acids. CDR3 in DNA: TGTGCCAGCAGCAGGCACAAGGAGTACCAAGAGACCCAGTACTTC. Amino acid sequence: CASSRHKEYQETQYF.

Ten or more counts support this clonotype. J is TRBJ2-6 and V is TRBV20-1; perhaps TRBD1 as D (6 bases). V was cut by 3 bases and J by 0 bases, with 9 bases left in between. Germline values: CDR1 DFQATT, CDR2 SNEGSKA (reference sequence). This CDR3 comprises 15 residues. In DNA form, the CDR3 reads TGCAGTGCTAGGGACAGCCACTCTGGGGCCAACGTCCTGACTTTC. Protein: CSARDSHSGANVLTF.

This clonotype has at least ten counts. This chain joins TRBV23-1 and TRBJ1-5, with D perhaps matching TRBD1 (6 bases). TRBV23-1 is an ORF, and what it does is uncertain. The CDR3 totals 16 residues. V was pared by 6 bases and J by 3 bases, with 18 bases between. DNA for the CDR3: TGCGCCAGCAGATCAGGGGCGACCGTCCACAATCAGCCCCAGCATTTT. It specifies CASRSGATVHNQPQHF.

V gene TRBV14 combines with J gene TRBJ1-2, with D unresolved. Looked up from germline, CDR1 is SGHDN and CDR2 is FVKESK. The CDR3 loop spans 14 amino acids. As DNA, the CDR3 is TGTTCCTGCAGCCAAGCGCTTTCCAGTCAGGGCTACACCTTC. Protein product: CSCSQALSSQGYTF.

In this sample, this clonotype turned up many times. The chain couples TRBV28 to TRBJ2-1; 11 bases map to TRBD2. Germline V CDR1 and CDR2: MDHEN, SYDVKM. The CDR3 sequence is 14 residues long. V lost 10 bases to trimming and J lost 4 bases; unmatched junction nucleotides: 6. CDR3 in DNA: TGTGCCACCACCGGGACTAGCGGTTACAATGAGCAGTTCTTC. This translates into CATTGTSGYNEQFF.

This clonotype came up many times. The chain is built from TRBV6-1 and TRBJ2-3, with 7 bases that match TRBD2. With 8 bases clipped from V and 0 bases from J, the junction kept 14 bases outside the gene matches. The germline gives CDR1 MNHNS, CDR2 SASEGT. The CDR3 length is 17 residues. The DNA for the CDR3 is TGTGCCAGCCGGGCGAGCGGGACTCCCCCGAGCACAGATACGCAGTATTTT. Amino acid sequence: CASRASGTPPSTDTQYF.

Points on this clonotype: A read error is possible here, since a much larger clone lies one base away. This rearrangement joins TRBV20-1 to TRBJ2-7, with 10 positions matching TRBD1. The length of the CDR3 is 14 residues. Germline V gives CDR1 DFQATT, CDR2 SNEGSKA (reference sequence). V lost 6 bases to trimming and J lost 10 bases; unmatched junction nucleotides: 15. The CDR3 nucleotides read TGCAGTGCCAACGCCGGGACAGGGGCCGGGAGACAGTACTTC. Residues: CSANAGTGAGRQYF.

This clonotype was found many times. The V and J genes are TRBV12-3 or TRBV12-4 and TRBJ2-7, with 9 bases identical to TRBD2. V shed 2 bases, J shed 4 bases, and the junction held 9 bases outside the gene matches. There are 16 residues in the CDR3. The CDR3 DNA reads TGTGCCAGCAGTTTACGTCGGACTAGCGAGGGGTACGAGCAGTACTTC. Protein product: CASSLRRTSEGYEQYF.

This clonotype was counted ten times or more. The chain carries TRBV4-2 and TRBJ2-3; D is unclear. Trimming cost V 4 bases and J 1 base, with 6 bases left between them. Per germline, CDR1 LGHNA and CDR2 YNFKEQ. The CDR3 is 13 residues long. Here the CDR3 reads CASSLEGTDTQYF. CDR3 DNA sequence: TGTGCCAGCAGCCTCGAAGGCACAGATACGCAGTATTTT.

In this sample, this clonotype turned up a few times. Germline is not matched at one junction end, which may reflect a read error. The chain has TRBV7-9 and TRBJ1-2; D remains ambiguous. CDR3 size: 12 residues. CDR1 and CDR2 (germline): SEHNR, FQNEAQ (reference sequence). The CDR3 reads CASSPPETYFAF. The CDR3, as DNA: TGTGCCAGCAGCCCCCCCGAGACATACTTCGCCTTC.

This clonotype has only a few counts. This may stem from a read error, because a much larger clone lies one nucleotide away. The chain uses TRBV3-1 and TRBJ2-1; 7 bases agree with TRBD2. The J segment lost 12 bases and the V segment lost 4 bases, leaving 9 bases of the junction unmatched. The CDR3 spans 13 residues. Germline V gene data show CDR1 as LGHDT and CDR2 as YNNKEL (reference sequence). The CDR3 nucleotides are TGTGCCAGCAGCCCCCTGACTAGCACTGGGCAGTTCTTC. Amino acids: CASSPLTSTGQFF.

In the case of this clonotype: A read error may explain this, as a much larger clone is one base away. The chain couples TRBV29-1 to TRBJ1-1; D is undetermined. This CDR3 is built from 13 residues. CDR1 and CDR2 from the germline V gene are SQVTM and ANQGSEA. The CDR3 DNA reads as TGCAGCGTTGAGATTGCGTCGAACACTGATGCTTTCTTT. As protein: CSVEIASNTDAFF.

This clonotype was observed many times. The CDR3 nucleotides read TGTGCCAGCAGTAGTACAGGGGTCTATGGCTACACCTTC. It yields the protein CASSSTGVYGYTF. The rearrangement uses TRBV6-1 and TRBJ1-2, with 7 bases aligning to TRBD1. The CDR3 consists of 13 residues. Trimming removed 5 bases from V and 4 bases from J; junction bases left unmatched: 4. CDR1 is MNHNS, CDR2 SASEGT, per germline.

This clonotype was observed at least ten times. The chain employs TRBV20-1 and TRBJ1-2; 7 bases align to TRBD1. V lost 4 bases and J lost 3; bases outside the gene matches: 8. The germline gives CDR1 DFQATT, CDR2 SNEGSKA (reference sequence). The CDR3 extends over 14 amino acids. CDR3 loop: CSAIRDRLHYGYTF. The DNA of the CDR3 is TGCAGTGCTATCCGGGACAGATTACACTATGGCTACACCTTC.

In its sample, this clonotype was seen a few times. Since a much larger clone is just one base distant, this may be a read error. This rearrangement joins TRBV29-1 to TRBJ2-7, with TRBD2 matching over 10 bases. Germline CDR1 and CDR2: SQVTM and ANQGSEA. This CDR3 is 13 amino acids long. The CDR3, as DNA: TGCGGCGCAGGGACTAGCGCCGGCTACGAGCAGTACTTC. This codes for CGAGTSAGYEQYF.

This clonotype was observed at least ten times. This chain joins TRBV29-1 and TRBJ1-1; no reliable D call. Germline CDR1 SQVTM, CDR2 ANQGSEA. Trimming stripped 4 bases from V and 0 bases from J, with 9 bases between. CDR3 length equals 13 residues. The chain's CDR3 is CSVGGSLNTEAFF. CDR3 DNA sequence: TGCAGCGTTGGAGGGAGCTTGAACACTGAAGCTTTCTTT.

This clonotype was observed at least ten times. The chain combines TRBV29-1 with TRBJ2-6; TRBD1 might be the D (5 bases). The CDR3 sequence is 14 residues long. Germline V gene lookup returns CDR1 SQVTM and CDR2 ANQGSEA. V lost 7 bases and J lost 3, with 13 bases in between. CDR3 region: CSADTGFGANVLTF. The CDR3 coding sequence is TGCAGCGCCGACACAGGCTTTGGGGCCAACGTCCTGACTTTC.